This record concerns one T cell receptor beta chain sequence. No cognate antigen has been identified for it. Qualities for individual bases were not recorded, and no much larger clone is one base off. The data stem from a study of T cell responses to AZD1222 COVID-19 vaccine (TCRdb year 2021). Turning to the overall study: Because spike-specific TCR depth and breadth did not differ between the two schedules, AZD1222 recipients who got a second dose at roughly 4 weeks were pooled with those who got a second dose at roughly 12 weeks. A total of around 240 trial participants underwent TCR sequencing, of whom roughly 210 had received two doses of AZD1222 and about 25 had received two doses of the MenACWY control vaccine. Trial participants were enrolled into age subgroups of 18-55, 56-69 and 70-plus years, which contained 148, 28 and 57 TCR-sequenced participants, respectively. The investigation overall reported the following: A significant rise in spike-specific TCR breadth and depth was observed after two AZD1222 doses relative to day 0 and relative to MenACWY recipients. Because no day 14 peak-response samples were available, the repertoires could be characterized only after the peak T cell response. Conclusions about previously exposed vaccinees are limited, since just a handful of AZD1222 recipients were seropositive for SARS-CoV-2 at baseline. Participants were mostly white British and included more females than males, and it was suggested by the authors that clonal diversity may have been underestimated. The vaccine-associated CD4 TCRs covered the entire spike protein, and the dominant responses fell in regions 160-218 and 743-854. The 56-69-year group was small, and its depth increase did not reach significance, likely because of low power. Reportedly, almost half of the unique spike-specific TCRs recognized epitopes lying outside the regions that are mutated in the B.1.351 and B.1.1.7 variants.

This specimen's time point label, interpreted: baseline before first vaccination. Vaccinee samples were obtained from the UK trials COV001 and COV002, which included a single-blind randomized controlled phase 2/3 trial of AZD1222 (ChAdOx1 nCoV-19) in healthy adults. Trial participant PBMC samples were collected at day 0 and day 28 after the second dose for TCRbeta chain sequencing. CDR1 and CDR2 are drawn from the germline V gene: SGHAT, FQNNGV. The trim is 3 bases for V and 0 bases for J, with a gap of 9 bases between the germline ends. Measured from the cysteine to the phenylalanine, the CDR3 is 15 residues long. Just CDR3 DNA is preserved here, 45 bases in frame from base 1. The CDR3 regions of human TCRbeta chains were analyzed by immunosequencing. On the study's bioinformatics: TCRs in the repertoires were matched against a reference library of SARS-CoV-2-specific TCRs that had been generated with the MIRA antigen-specificity platform. Breadth was defined as the fraction of unique TCRs that were SARS-CoV-2-associated, and depth was defined as the fraction of total T cells that were SARS-CoV-2-associated. Using the MIRA data, each spike-specific TCR was assigned both to the spike region to which the TCR was reactive and to a CD4 or CD8 class. Log10-transformed breadth and depth values were compared by one-way ANOVA with Sidak's multiple comparisons tests. TCRdb stores this immuneACCESS table with in-frame sequences only. Part of the clones is absent; in the studies checked, under half of the shortfall reflects unresolved V genes, and no reason is known for the rest. The DNA was the basis for D and trimming; V, J and clone size are from that table. The sample table contains some 87,000 clones; only one count was recorded for 85% to 90% of them. Jointly, the top ten make up 31% of the sample.

The chain employs TRBV11-2 and TRBJ2-1; the D gene lacks a confident call. The TCR sequence derives from an adult in good health. Sequences were derived from peripheral blood, sampled on day 0 of AZD1222 vaccination. CDR3 sequence: CASSLTRSSYNEQFF. The nucleotides read TGTGCCAGCAGCTTGACACGGAGCTCCTACAATGAGCAGTTCTTC. When the CDR3 is completed using the reference TRBV11-2 and TRBJ2-1 genes on either side, the full variable domain is EAGVAQSPRYKIIEKRQSVAFWCNPISGHATLYWYQQILGQGPKLLIQFQNNGVVDDSQLPKDRFSAERLKGVDSTLKIQPAKLEDSAVYLCASSLTRSSYNEQFFGPGTRLTVL.